The present T cell receptor (beta chain) was sequenced within a study of memory CD4+ T cells and cytomegalovirus serostatus. Germline CDR1 reads SGHNT; CDR2 reads YYREEE (reference sequence). Between the trimmed V and J ends, which lost 1 base and 2 bases, there was a span of 12 bases. There are 16 residues in the CDR3. The sort gate was single viable CD3+CD4+CD8-CD45RO+ cells for memory CD4+ T cells. This table comes from immunoSEQ multiplex PCR, and its TCRdb copy is limited to in-frame clones, with some not included. The sample lists nearly 60,000 clones, roughly 77% occurring once. The source is an adult in good health and CMV-seronegative. The gene calls are TRBV5-4 and TRBJ2-2; D perhaps matches TRBD1 (5 bases). The specimen sequenced was memory CD4+ T cells from blood. In DNA form, the CDR3 reads TGTGCCAGCAGCTTGTCAGATAGGGGTAACACCGGGGAGCTGTTTTTT. This encodes CASSLSDRGNTGELFF. Together with reference TRBV5-4 and TRBJ2-2, the CDR3 gives the full variable domain: ETGVTQSPTHLIKTRGQQVTLRCSSQSGHNTVSWYQQALGQGPQFIFQYYREEENGRGNFPPRFSGLQFPNYSSELNVNALELDDSALYLCASSLSDRGNTGELFFGEGSRLTVL.